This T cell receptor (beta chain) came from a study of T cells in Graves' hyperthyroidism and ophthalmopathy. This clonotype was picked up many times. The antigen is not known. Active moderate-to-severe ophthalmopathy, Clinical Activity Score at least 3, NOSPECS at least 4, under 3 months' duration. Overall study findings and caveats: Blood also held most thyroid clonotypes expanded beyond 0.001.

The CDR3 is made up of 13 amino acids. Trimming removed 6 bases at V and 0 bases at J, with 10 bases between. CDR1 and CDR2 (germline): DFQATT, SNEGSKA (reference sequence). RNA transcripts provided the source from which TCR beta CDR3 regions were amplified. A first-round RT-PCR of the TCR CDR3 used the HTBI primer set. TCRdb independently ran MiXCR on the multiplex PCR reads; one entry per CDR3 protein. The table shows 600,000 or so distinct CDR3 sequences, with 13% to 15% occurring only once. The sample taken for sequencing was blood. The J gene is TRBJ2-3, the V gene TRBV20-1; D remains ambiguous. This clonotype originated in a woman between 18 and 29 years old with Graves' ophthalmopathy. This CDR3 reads CSADEGSTDTQYF. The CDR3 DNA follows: TGCAGTGCCGACGAAGGGAGCACAGATACGCAGTATTTT.